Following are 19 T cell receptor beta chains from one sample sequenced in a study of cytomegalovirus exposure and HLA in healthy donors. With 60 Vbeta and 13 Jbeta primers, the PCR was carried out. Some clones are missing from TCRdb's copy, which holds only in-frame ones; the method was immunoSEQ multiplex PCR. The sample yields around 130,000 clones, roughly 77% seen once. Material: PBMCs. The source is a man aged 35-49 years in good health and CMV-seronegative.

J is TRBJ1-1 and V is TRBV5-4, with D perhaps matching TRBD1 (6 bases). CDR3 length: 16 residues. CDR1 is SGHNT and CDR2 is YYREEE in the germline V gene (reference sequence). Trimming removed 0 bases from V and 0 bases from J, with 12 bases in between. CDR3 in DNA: TGTGCCAGCAGCTTGGATACAGGGCTCCTGAACACTGAAGCTTTCTTT. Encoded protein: CASSLDTGLLNTEAFF.

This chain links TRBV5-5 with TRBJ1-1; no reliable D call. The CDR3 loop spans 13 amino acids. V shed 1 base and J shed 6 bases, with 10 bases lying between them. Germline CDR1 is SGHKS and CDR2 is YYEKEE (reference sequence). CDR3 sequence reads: CASSLWLVAEAFF. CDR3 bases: TGTGCCAGCAGCTTGTGGCTCGTCGCTGAAGCTTTCTTT.

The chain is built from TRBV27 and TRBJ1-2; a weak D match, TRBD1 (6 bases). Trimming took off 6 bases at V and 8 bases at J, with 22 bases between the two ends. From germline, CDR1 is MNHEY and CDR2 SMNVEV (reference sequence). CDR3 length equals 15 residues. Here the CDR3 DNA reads TGTGCCAGCAGCCCGGGACGGGGGGGCTATTTAGGCTACACCTTC. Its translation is CASSPGRGGYLGYTF.

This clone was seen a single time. The CDR3 sequence is CASSPPVANTEAFF. The CDR3 coding sequence is TGTGCCAGCAGCCCTCCGGTAGCGAACACTGAAGCTTTCTTT. The gene calls are TRBV7-9 and TRBJ1-1; D uncertain. The CDR3 runs 14 residues. The germline V gene has CDR1 SEHNR and CDR2 FQNEAQ (reference sequence). Trimming shortened V by 5 bases and J by 1 base, and 11 bases separated the two germline ends.

CDR3 sequence reads: CASSLDGWFNYGYTF. The CDR3 DNA follows: TGTGCCAGCAGCTTAGACGGGTGGTTTAACTATGGCTACACCTTC. The chain carries TRBV7-2 and TRBJ1-2, with D uncertain. CDR1 and CDR2 from the germline V gene are SGHTA and FQGNSA. The V end lost 1 base, the J end lost 1 base, and 10 bases lay between the germline ends. The CDR3 runs 15 residues.

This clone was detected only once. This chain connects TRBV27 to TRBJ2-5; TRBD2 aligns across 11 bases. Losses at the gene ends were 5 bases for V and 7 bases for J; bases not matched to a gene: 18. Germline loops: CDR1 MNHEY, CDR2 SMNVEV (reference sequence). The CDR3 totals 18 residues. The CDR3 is CASSPTSLSLAGDVTQYF. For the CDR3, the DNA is TGTGCCAGCAGTCCCACGAGTTTATCACTAGCGGGAGACGTGACCCAGTACTTC.

CDR3 sequence reads: CASSFPTGRYSPLHF. As DNA, the CDR3 is TGTGCCAGCAGTTTTCCGACAGGGCGATATTCACCCCTCCACTTT. The chain joins TRBV28 to TRBJ1-6; 7 bases map to TRBD1. V lost 3 bases and J lost 8; bases outside the gene matches: 7. This CDR3 is 15 amino acids long. Per the germline V gene, CDR1 is MDHEN and CDR2 is SYDVKM.

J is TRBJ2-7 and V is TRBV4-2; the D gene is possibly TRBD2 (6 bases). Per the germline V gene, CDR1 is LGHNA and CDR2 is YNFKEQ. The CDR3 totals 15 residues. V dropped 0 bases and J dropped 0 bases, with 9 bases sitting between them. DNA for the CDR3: TGTGCCAGCAGCCAAGAGATGGGGGGCTCCTACGAGCAGTACTTC. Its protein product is CASSQEMGGSYEQYF.

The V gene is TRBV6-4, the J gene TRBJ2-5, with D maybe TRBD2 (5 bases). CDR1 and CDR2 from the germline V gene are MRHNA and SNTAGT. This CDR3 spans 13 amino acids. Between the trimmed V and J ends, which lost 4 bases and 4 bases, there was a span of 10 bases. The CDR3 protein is CASSASRGETQYF. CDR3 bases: TGTGCCAGCAGTGCTAGTCGGGGAGAGACCCAGTACTTC.

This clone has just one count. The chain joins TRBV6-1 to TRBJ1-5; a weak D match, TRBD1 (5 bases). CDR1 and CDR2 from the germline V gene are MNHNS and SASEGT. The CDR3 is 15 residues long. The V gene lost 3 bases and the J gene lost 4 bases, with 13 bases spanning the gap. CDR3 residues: CASSDQGALNQPQHF. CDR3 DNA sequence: TGTGCCAGCAGTGACCAAGGGGCTCTTAATCAGCCCCAGCATTTT.

The CDR3 reads CASSSASAQETQYF. In DNA form, the CDR3 reads TGTGCCAGCAGCTCTGCTAGCGCCCAAGAGACCCAGTACTTC. The chain employs TRBV13 and TRBJ2-5, with D possibly matching TRBD2 (6 bases). CDR1 is PRHDT, CDR2 FYEKMQ, per germline (reference sequence). V was pared by 4 bases and J by 1 base, with 10 bases between. This CDR3 contains 14 residues.

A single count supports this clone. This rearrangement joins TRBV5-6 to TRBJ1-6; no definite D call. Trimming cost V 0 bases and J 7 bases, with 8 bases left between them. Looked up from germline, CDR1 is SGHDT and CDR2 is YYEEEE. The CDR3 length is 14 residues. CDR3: CASSLAVINSPLHF. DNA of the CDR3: TGTGCCAGCAGCTTGGCGGTTATCAATTCACCCCTCCACTTT.

CDR3 bases: TGTGCCAGCACCATAAAGCGGGGGTCAGATACGCAGTATTTT. The encoded protein is CASTIKRGSDTQYF. The chain joins TRBV21-1 to TRBJ2-3; TRBD2, the D gene given by the table, was not confirmed from the DNA. TRBV21-1 is classified as a pseudogene. This CDR3 is built from 14 residues.

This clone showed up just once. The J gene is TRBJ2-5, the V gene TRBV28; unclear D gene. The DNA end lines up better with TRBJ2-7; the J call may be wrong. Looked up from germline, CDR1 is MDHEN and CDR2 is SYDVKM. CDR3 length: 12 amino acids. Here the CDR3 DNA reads TGTGCCAGCATGCGAAGCTCCTACGAGCAGTACTTC. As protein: CASMRSSYEQYF.

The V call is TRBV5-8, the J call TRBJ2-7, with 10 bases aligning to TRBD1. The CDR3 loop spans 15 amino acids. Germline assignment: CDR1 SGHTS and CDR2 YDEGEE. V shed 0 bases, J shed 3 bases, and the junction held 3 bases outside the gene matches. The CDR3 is CASSLVGTGDYEQYF. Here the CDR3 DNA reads TGTGCCAGCAGCTTGGTGGGGACAGGGGACTACGAGCAGTACTTC.

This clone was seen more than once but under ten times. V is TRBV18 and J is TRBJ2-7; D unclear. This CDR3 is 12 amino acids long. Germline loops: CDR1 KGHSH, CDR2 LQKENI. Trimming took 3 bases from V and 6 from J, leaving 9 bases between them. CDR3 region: CASSPAAGEQYF. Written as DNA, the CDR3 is TGTGCCAGCTCACCGGCCGCTGGCGAGCAGTACTTC.

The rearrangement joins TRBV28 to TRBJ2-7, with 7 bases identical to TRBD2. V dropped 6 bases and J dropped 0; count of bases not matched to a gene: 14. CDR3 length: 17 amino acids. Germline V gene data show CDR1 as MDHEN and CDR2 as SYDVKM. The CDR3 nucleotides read TGTGCCAGCAGATCCAACCCCTCTAGCGGTAGCTCCTACGAGCAGTACTTC. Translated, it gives CASRSNPSSGSSYEQYF.

This CDR3 is CATSSWLQGDSQVTEAFF. The CDR3 DNA is TGTGCCACCAGCAGCTGGTTACAGGGGGACAGTCAGGTCACTGAAGCTTTCTTT. V usage is TRBV15 and J usage is TRBJ1-1, with 8 nucleotides matching TRBD1. J lost 4 bases, V lost 3 bases, and 16 bases had no gene match. The CDR3 runs to 18 residues. From germline, CDR1 is LNHNV and CDR2 YYDKDF (reference sequence).

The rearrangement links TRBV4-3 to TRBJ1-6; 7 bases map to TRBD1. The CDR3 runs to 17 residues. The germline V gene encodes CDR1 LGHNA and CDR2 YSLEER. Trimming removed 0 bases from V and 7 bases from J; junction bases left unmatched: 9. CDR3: CASSQDDPGTANSPLHF. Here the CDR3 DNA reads TGCGCCAGCAGCCAAGATGACCCGGGGACAGCCAATTCACCCCTCCACTTT.